The 21 T cell receptor beta chains below all came from one sample that was sequenced in a study of blood T cells in healthy people across ages. A second PCR of 7 to 11 cycles used a sample-barcoded 5' primer and a J-beta primer mix. One entry per CDR3 protein results from TCRdb running MiXCR on the 5' RACE reads. In the table there are some 1,500,000 distinct CDR3 sequences, 42% of which are singletons. The sample taken for sequencing was blood. All receptors derive from a woman under 30 in good health.

This sequence joins TRBV20-1 and TRBJ1-2; possible D gene TRBD1, 6 bases. The CDR3 contains 16 residues. Trimming stripped 3 bases from V and 2 bases from J, with 19 bases between. From germline, CDR1 is DFQATT and CDR2 SNEGSKA (reference sequence). The CDR3 spells CSARAPDLDRNYGYTF. CDR3 DNA: TGCAGTGCTAGGGCCCCTGACCTGGACAGAAACTATGGCTACACCTTC.

The CDR3 loop is CASSLRPPSNQPQHF. CDR3 bases: TGTGCCAGCAGTTTAAGGCCACCAAGCAATCAGCCCCAGCATTTT. This chain joins TRBV12-3 or TRBV12-4 and TRBJ1-5, with unresolved D. V was pared by 2 bases and J by 1 base, with 9 bases between. CDR3 length: 15 amino acids.

V usage is TRBV27 and J usage is TRBJ2-1, with 10 bases matching TRBD1. CDR1 is MNHEY and CDR2 is SMNVEV in the germline V gene (reference sequence). This CDR3 region has 14 residues. The J segment lost 10 bases and the V segment lost 4 bases, leaving 7 bases of the junction unmatched. Written as DNA, the CDR3 is TGTGCCAGCAGTTCCGGGGACAGGGGTTACGAGCAGTTCTTC. Translating it yields CASSSGDRGYEQFF.

The V call is TRBV7-2, the J call TRBJ1-2; D not certain. The germline V gene has CDR1 SGHTA and CDR2 FQGNSA. This CDR3 has 15 residues. V lost 5 bases and J 4 bases, leaving 17 bases between the germline ends. DNA of the CDR3: TGTGCCAGCAGCCCTGCGGAGCAGCTACTCTATGGCTACACCTTC. Amino acid sequence: CASSPAEQLLYGYTF.

This clonotype was found a few times. The chain couples TRBV28 to TRBJ2-3, with D possibly matching TRBD1 (6 bases). CDR1 is MDHEN, CDR2 SYDVKM, per germline. Trimming removed 2 bases from V and 2 bases from J, with 11 bases in between. The CDR3 has 15 residues. CDR3 DNA: TGTGCCAGCAGTTTAGGGCAGGGGAACACAGATACGCAGTATTTT. Its protein product is CASSLGQGNTDTQYF.

This clonotype has a count of ten or more. The chain recombines TRBV4-1 with TRBJ2-3, with 9 positions matching TRBD1. The V and J ends lost 3 bases and 2 bases, in that order; junction bases with no gene match: 3. The germline CDR1 and CDR2 sequences are MGHRA and YSYEKL. CDR3 length equals 15 residues. CDR3 loop: CASSQGTGHTDTQYF. The DNA for the CDR3 is TGCGCCAGCAGCCAGGGGACAGGGCACACAGATACGCAGTATTTT.

This rearrangement joins TRBV3-1 to TRBJ1-6; the D is unclear. Germline V lookup: CDR1 LGHDT, CDR2 YNNKEL (reference sequence). CDR3 length: 16 amino acids. V was clipped by 4 bases and J by 7 bases, with 17 bases between them. CDR3 sequence reads: CASSPQPLTANSPLHF. The CDR3 DNA reads as TGTGCCAGCAGCCCCCAGCCCTTGACGGCAAATTCACCCCTCCACTTT.

This clonotype came up a few times. This chain links TRBV5-1 with TRBJ2-1; no reliable D call. Deletions cut 4 bases from V and 2 bases from J, with 16 bases between. Germline CDR1 and CDR2: SGHRS and YFSETQ. The CDR3 covers 16 residues. The CDR3 DNA sequence: TGCGCCAGCAGCGGGTGGGGTCCTCCCACCTACAATGAGCAGTTCTTC. Amino acid sequence: CASSGWGPPTYNEQFF. Full variable domain (remainder filled in from reference TRBV5-1 and TRBJ2-1): KAGVTQTPRYLIKTRGQQVTLSCSPISGHRSVSWYQQTPGQGLQFLFEYFSETQRNKGNFPGRFSGRQFSNSRSEMNVSTLELGDSALYLCASSGWGPPTYNEQFFGPGTRLTVL.

This clonotype was detected only once. The V and J genes are TRBV4-1 and TRBJ1-4; 7 bases are a match to TRBD1. This CDR3 region has 16 residues. CDR1 and CDR2 from the germline V gene are MGHRA and YSYEKL. J was trimmed by 5 bases and V by 3 bases; bases with no gene match: 9. CDR3 coding DNA: TGCGCCAGCAGCCAGGGTATGGGACAGCTAAATGAAAAACTGTTTTTT. Its protein product is CASSQGMGQLNEKLFF.

The chain couples TRBV24-1 to TRBJ2-2; the match to TRBD2 covers 10 bases. Germline CDR1 is KGHDR and CDR2 is SFDVKD. CDR3 length: 17 residues. J lost 1 base, V lost 5 bases, and 6 bases had no gene match. The CDR3 DNA reads as TGTGCCACCAGTGGATGGTCTAGCGGGAGGAACACCGGGGAGCTGTTTTTT. This sequence encodes CATSGWSSGRNTGELFF.

The V call is TRBV4-1, the J call TRBJ2-2; no clear D. From germline, CDR1 is MGHRA and CDR2 YSYEKL. The CDR3 loop spans 17 amino acids. Trimming removed 2 bases from V and 3 bases from J, with 16 bases in between. Here the CDR3 DNA reads TGCGCCAGCAGCCAATTCTTGGCAGGTGGTTACACCGGGGAGCTGTTTTTT. It translates to CASSQFLAGGYTGELFF.

This clonotype turned up a few times. The chain joins TRBV4-3 to TRBJ1-1; perhaps TRBD1 as D (5 bases). This CDR3 is built from 13 residues. Germline CDR1 reads LGHNA; CDR2 reads YSLEER. V lost 3 bases to trimming and J lost 5 bases, with 10 bases between them. CDR3 in DNA: TGCGCCAGCAGCCAGAGGGGAGTTACTGAAGCTTTCTTT. Protein product: CASSQRGVTEAFF.

The chain uses TRBV29-1 and TRBJ2-1; no clear D. The CDR3 sequence is 15 residues long. Germline CDR1 and CDR2: SQVTM and ANQGSEA. Trimming removed 0 bases from V and 1 base from J, with 10 bases in between. CDR3 DNA sequence: TGCAGCGTTGAAGATCGCTCAATTTCCTACAATGAGCAGTTCTTC. It is translated as CSVEDRSISYNEQFF.

A note on this clonotype: At one of its ends the junction is not consistent with the germline gene, which may arise from a read error. The genes are TRBV13 and TRBJ2-1; D ambiguous. This CDR3 contains 16 residues. The V gene's germline CDR1 is PRHDT and CDR2 FYEKMQ (reference sequence). The CDR3 protein is CASSRGRLSSHNEQFF. CDR3 bases: TGTGCCAGCAGCCGAGGACGTTTGAGCTCCCACAATGAGCAGTTCTTC.

The chain joins TRBV29-1 to TRBJ2-7, with TRBD2 identical over 8 bases. In germline, CDR1 is SQVTM, CDR2 ANQGSEA. V gave up 7 bases and J gave up 7 bases; unmatched junction bases: 15. This CDR3 has 14 amino acids. CDR3 loop: CSANSGANYNEQYF. In nucleotides, the CDR3 is TGCAGCGCTAATAGCGGGGCCAACTACAATGAGCAGTACTTC.

V is TRBV12-3 or TRBV12-4 and J is TRBJ2-1; 7 bases are a match to TRBD2. The CDR3 runs to 14 residues. Trimming removed 7 bases from V and 10 bases from J; junction bases left unmatched: 13. The CDR3 DNA sequence: TGTGCCAGCAACAGCGGGGACCTCTCCTACGAGCAGTTCTTC. Protein sequence: CASNSGDLSYEQFF.

V gene TRBV12-3 or TRBV12-4 combines with J gene TRBJ2-5, with D unresolved. V lost 7 bases and J 11 bases, leaving 14 bases between the germline ends. The CDR3 is 11 amino acids. This CDR3 is CASTRRNEQYF. CDR3 DNA: TGTGCCAGCACCCGGAGAAATGAGCAGTACTTC.

The chain links TRBV4-1 to TRBJ1-5, with no clear D. The germline V gene encodes CDR1 MGHRA and CDR2 YSYEKL. The CDR3 is 17 amino acids. Trimming pared 2 bases from V and 0 bases from J, leaving 14 bases between. CDR3 bases: TGCGCCAGCAGCCAATCCCCGGGGTTTAATAGCAATCAGCCCCAGCATTTT. Translated, it gives CASSQSPGFNSNQPQHF.

Comments on this clonotype: Its ends do not fully match the called genes, so a read error is possible. The gene calls are TRBV2 and TRBJ2-2; no clear D. The CDR3 has 15 amino acids. The germline V gene encodes CDR1 SNHLY and CDR2 FYNNEI. Written as DNA, the CDR3 is TGTGCCAACAGTGCCGGGTACGGGAACACCGGGGAGCTGTTTTTT. It codes for CANSAGYGNTGELFF.

The chain links TRBV12-3 or TRBV12-4 to TRBJ1-2; TRBD1 might be the D (5 bases). V was cut by 2 bases and J by 3 bases, with 10 bases left in between. The CDR3 has 14 residues. CDR3 DNA sequence: TGTGCCAGCAGTTTACAGGGAAGGCACTATGGCTACACCTTC. This encodes CASSLQGRHYGYTF.

This clonotype has only a few counts. The chain joins TRBV12-3 or TRBV12-4 to TRBJ2-7, with 11 bases fitting TRBD2. V was pared by 4 bases and J by 5 bases, with 7 bases of the junction left unmatched. This CDR3 spans 15 amino acids. For the CDR3, the DNA is TGTGCCAGCAGTTACGGGACTAGCGGTTCTCACGAGCAGTACTTC. Its protein is CASSYGTSGSHEQYF.